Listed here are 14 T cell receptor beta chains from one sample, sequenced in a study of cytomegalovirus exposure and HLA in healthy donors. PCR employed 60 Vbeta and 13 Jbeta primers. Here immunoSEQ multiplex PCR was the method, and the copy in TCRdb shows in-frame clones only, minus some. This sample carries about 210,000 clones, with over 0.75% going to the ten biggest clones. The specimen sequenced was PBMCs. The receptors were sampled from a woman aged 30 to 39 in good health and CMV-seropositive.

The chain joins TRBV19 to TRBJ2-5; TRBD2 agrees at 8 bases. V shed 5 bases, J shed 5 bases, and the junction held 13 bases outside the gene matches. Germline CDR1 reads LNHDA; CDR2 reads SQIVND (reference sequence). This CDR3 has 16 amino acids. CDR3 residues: CASSSTGTRPSETQYF. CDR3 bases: TGTGCCAGTAGTTCAACCGGGACTAGACCCTCCGAGACCCAGTACTTC.

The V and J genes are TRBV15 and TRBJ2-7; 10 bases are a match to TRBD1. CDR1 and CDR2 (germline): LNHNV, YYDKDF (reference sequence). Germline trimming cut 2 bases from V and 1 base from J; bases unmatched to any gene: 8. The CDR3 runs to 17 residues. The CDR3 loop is CATSRSPGQGGSYEQYF. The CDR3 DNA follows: TGTGCCACCAGCAGATCACCCGGACAGGGGGGATCCTACGAGCAGTACTTC.

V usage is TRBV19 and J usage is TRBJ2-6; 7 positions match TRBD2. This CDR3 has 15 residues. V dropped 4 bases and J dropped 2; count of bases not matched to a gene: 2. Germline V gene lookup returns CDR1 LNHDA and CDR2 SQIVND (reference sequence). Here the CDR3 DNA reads TGTGCCAGTAGTAGACGGGAGGCTGGGGCCAACGTCCTGACTTTC. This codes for CASSRREAGANVLTF.

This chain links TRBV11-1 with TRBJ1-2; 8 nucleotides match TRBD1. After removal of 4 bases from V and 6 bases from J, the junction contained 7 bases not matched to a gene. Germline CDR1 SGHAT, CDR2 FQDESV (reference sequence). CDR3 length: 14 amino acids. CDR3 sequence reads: CASSWDRSYDGYTF. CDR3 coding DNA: TGTGCCAGCAGCTGGGACAGGAGCTACGATGGCTACACCTTC.

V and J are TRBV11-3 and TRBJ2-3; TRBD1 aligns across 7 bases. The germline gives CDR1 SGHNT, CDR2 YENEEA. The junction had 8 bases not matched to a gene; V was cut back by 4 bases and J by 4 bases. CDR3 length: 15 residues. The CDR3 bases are TGTGCCAGCAGCTCAACAGGGGTGATGTCAGATACGCAGTATTTT. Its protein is CASSSTGVMSDTQYF.

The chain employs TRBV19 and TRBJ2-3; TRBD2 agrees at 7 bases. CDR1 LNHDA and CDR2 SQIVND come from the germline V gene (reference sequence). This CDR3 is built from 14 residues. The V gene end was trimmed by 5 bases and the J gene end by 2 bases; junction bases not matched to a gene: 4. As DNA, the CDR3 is TGTGCCAGTAGTCAGCTAGCGGCCACAGATACGCAGTATTTT. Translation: CASSQLAATDTQYF.

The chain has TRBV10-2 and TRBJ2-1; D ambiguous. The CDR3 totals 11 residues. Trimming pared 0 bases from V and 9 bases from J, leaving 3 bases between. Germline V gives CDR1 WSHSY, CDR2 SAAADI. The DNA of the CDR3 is TGCGCCAGCAGTGAGTCGAGTGAGCAGTTCTTC. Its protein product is CASSESSEQFF.

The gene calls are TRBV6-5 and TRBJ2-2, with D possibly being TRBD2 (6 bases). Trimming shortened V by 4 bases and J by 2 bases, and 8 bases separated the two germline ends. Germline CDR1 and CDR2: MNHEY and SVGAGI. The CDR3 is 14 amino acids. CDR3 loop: CASSWGLNTGELFF. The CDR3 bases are TGTGCCAGCAGTTGGGGACTTAACACCGGGGAGCTGTTTTTT.

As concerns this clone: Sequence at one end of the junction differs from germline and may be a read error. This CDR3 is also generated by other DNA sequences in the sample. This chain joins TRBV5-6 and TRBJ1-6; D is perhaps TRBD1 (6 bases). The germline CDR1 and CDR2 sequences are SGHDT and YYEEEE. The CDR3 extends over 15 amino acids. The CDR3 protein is CASSLNFRGNSPLHF. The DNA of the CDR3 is TGTGCCAGCAGCTTGAACTTTAGGGGGAATTCACCTCTCCACTTT.

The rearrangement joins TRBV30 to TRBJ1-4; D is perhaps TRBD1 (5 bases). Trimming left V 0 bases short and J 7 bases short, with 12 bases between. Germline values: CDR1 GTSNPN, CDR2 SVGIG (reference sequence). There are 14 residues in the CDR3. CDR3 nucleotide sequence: TGTGCCTGGAGTGTTGGGGGGACGGGTGAAAAACTGTTTTTT. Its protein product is CAWSVGGTGEKLFF.

Here the CDR3 DNA reads TGTGCCAGCAGTGATCCCCCGGGGGACGAGCAGTACTTC. This translates into CASSDPPGDEQYF. The chain uses TRBV2 and TRBJ2-7; a weak D match, TRBD2 (6 bases). CDR1 SNHLY and CDR2 FYNNEI come from the germline V gene. The CDR3 runs 13 residues. V was trimmed by 3 bases and J by 5 bases, leaving 11 bases between them.

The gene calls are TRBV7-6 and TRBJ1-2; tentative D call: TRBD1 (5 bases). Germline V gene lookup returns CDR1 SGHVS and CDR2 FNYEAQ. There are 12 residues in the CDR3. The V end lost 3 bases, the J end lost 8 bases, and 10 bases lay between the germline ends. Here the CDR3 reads CASSFGGRGYTF. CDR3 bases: TGTGCCAGCAGCTTCGGGGGAAGAGGCTACACCTTC.

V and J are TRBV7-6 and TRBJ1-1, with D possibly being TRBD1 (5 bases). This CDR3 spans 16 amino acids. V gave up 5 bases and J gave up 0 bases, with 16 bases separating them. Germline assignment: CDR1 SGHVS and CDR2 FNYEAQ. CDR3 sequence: CASSPELGTMNTEAFF. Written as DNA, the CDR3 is TGTGCCAGCAGCCCAGAGCTGGGGACTATGAACACTGAAGCTTTCTTT.

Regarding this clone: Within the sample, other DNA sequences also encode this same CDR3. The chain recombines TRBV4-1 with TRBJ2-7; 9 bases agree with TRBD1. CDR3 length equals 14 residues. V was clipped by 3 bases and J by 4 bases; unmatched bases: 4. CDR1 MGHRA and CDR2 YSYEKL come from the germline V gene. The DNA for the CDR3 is TGCGCCAGCAGCCAGCCGGGACAGGGTTACGAGCAGTACTTC. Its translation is CASSQPGQGYEQYF.